This passage covers 12 T cell receptor beta chains from one sample sequenced in a study of memory CD4+ T cells and cytomegalovirus serostatus. The protocol was immunoSEQ multiplex PCR, while the TCRdb copy is restricted to in-frame clones and leaves out a portion. Among about 80,000 clones listed, 80% were seen once. Single viable CD3+CD4+CD8-CD45RO+ cells were sorted as the memory CD4+ T cells. Sequencing was carried out using memory CD4+ T cells from blood. These receptors were collected from an adult in good health and CMV-seronegative.

The genes are TRBV6-6 and TRBJ2-7; a possible D gene is TRBD1 (6 bases). The germline V and J ends were trimmed by 4 bases and 2 bases, with 12 bases remaining between them. CDR1 MNHNY and CDR2 SVGAGI come from the germline V gene (reference sequence). The CDR3 runs 14 residues. The CDR3 region has the DNA TGTGCCAGCAGTTGGGGCAGGGGAGCCTACGAGCAGTACTTC. It yields the protein CASSWGRGAYEQYF.

The sample holds a few counts of this clone. The rearrangement joins TRBV5-1 to TRBJ1-4; D ambiguous. Germline V lookup: CDR1 SGHRS, CDR2 YFSETQ. Trimming pared 4 bases from V and 0 bases from J, leaving 13 bases between. The CDR3 runs to 16 residues. The CDR3 region has the DNA TGCGCCAGCAGCCGACAAGGAGACACAACTAATGAAAAACTGTTTTTT. Translated, it gives CASSRQGDTTNEKLFF. The full variable domain, in which reference TRBV5-1 and TRBJ1-4 provide the parts outside the CDR3, is KAGVTQTPRYLIKTRGQQVTLSCSPISGHRSVSWYQQTPGQGLQFLFEYFSETQRNKGNFPGRFSGRQFSNSRSEMNVSTLELGDSALYLCASSRQGDTTNEKLFFGSGTQLSVL.

The genes are TRBV4-3 and TRBJ1-2, with D maybe TRBD1 (5 bases). This CDR3 comprises 13 residues. The V end was cut by 4 bases, the J end by 7 bases, with 13 bases between. CDR1 LGHNA and CDR2 YSLEER come from the germline V gene. In DNA form, the CDR3 reads TGCGCCAGCAGCCGCGGGGGAGTTTCTGGCTACACCTTC. This translates into CASSRGGVSGYTF.

With respect to this clone: Germline is not matched at one junction end, which may reflect a read error. V is TRBV7-7 and J is TRBJ2-2, with D possibly TRBD2 on 5 matching bases. The CDR3 sequence is 14 residues long. CDR1 SSHAT and CDR2 FNYEAQ come from the germline V gene (reference sequence). The CDR3 protein is CASSRSGNTGELFF. CDR3 sequence (DNA): TGTGCTAGCAGCAGAAGCGGGAACACCGGGGAGCTGTTTTTT. The whole variable domain, remainder taken from reference TRBV7-7 and TRBJ2-2, is GAGVSQSPRYKVTKRGQDVTLRCDPISSHATLYWYQQALGQGPEFLTYFNYEAQPDKSGLPSDRFSAERPEGSISTLTIQRTEQRDSAMYRCASSRSGNTGELFFGEGSRLTVL.

The chain joins TRBV5-1 to TRBJ2-7; D might be TRBD1 (6 bases). This CDR3 contains 14 residues. Trimming took 7 bases from V and 5 from J, leaving 19 bases between them. Germline V gene lookup returns CDR1 SGHRS and CDR2 YFSETQ. The CDR3 here is CASGTQKPGDEQYF. The DNA for the CDR3 is TGCGCCAGCGGCACACAGAAACCAGGGGACGAGCAGTACTTC.

The chain is built from TRBV6-6 and TRBJ2-7; TRBD1 matches at 10 bases. The CDR3 is 14 amino acids. The ends lost 6 bases at V and 5 bases at J; junction bases unmatched: 7. CDR1 MNHNY and CDR2 SVGAGI come from the germline V gene (reference sequence). DNA of the CDR3: TGTGCCAGCAGCCCAGGGACAGGGGTTAACGAGCAGTACTTC. As protein: CASSPGTGVNEQYF.

The chain combines TRBV2 with TRBJ2-7; D not resolved. Per germline, CDR1 SNHLY and CDR2 FYNNEI. The CDR3 totals 12 residues. Trimming removed 7 bases at V and 5 bases at J, with 12 bases between. The CDR3 region has the DNA TGTGCCAGCAACGAGCTGGAAGACGAGCAGTACTTC. This translates into CASNELEDEQYF.

The chain couples TRBV10-3 to TRBJ1-1; D remains unclear. The CDR3 has 12 amino acids. CDR1 ENHRY and CDR2 SYGVKD come from the germline V gene. V was pared by 0 bases and J by 5 bases, with 4 bases between. This chain's CDR3 is CAISESRTEAFF. The CDR3 DNA sequence: TGTGCCATCAGTGAGTCGCGGACTGAAGCTTTCTTT.

The chain carries TRBV18 and TRBJ1-1; 8 positions match TRBD1. V trimming: 5 bases; J trimming: 3 bases; junction bases outside the gene matches: 8. The CDR3 extends over 15 amino acids. Germline V CDR1 and CDR2: KGHSH, LQKENI. The CDR3 region has the DNA TGTGCCAGCTCAGAACAACCGGGACAGGACACTGAAGCTTTCTTT. This gives the protein CASSEQPGQDTEAFF.

With regard to this clone: Just one base apart from a much larger clone, this may be a read error. V and J are TRBV7-3 and TRBJ1-1, with TRBD1 identical over 7 bases. Unmatched junction bases numbered 1, after V lost 5 bases and J lost 1 base. CDR1 is SGHTA, CDR2 FQGTGA, per germline. The CDR3 runs 13 residues. The CDR3 nucleotides are TGTGCCAGCAGCCGGACAGGGAACACTGAAGCTTTCTTT. The encoded protein is CASSRTGNTEAFF.

The rearrangement uses TRBV7-2 and TRBJ1-4; no reliable D call. This CDR3 spans 15 amino acids. Deletions cut 6 bases from V and 0 bases from J, with 11 bases between. Germline loops: CDR1 SGHTA, CDR2 FQGNSA. CDR3: CASSRQGPTNEKLFF. The CDR3 DNA follows: TGTGCCAGCAGTCGTCAAGGGCCAACTAATGAAAAACTGTTTTTT. The whole variable domain, filled in from reference TRBV7-2 and TRBJ1-4, reads GAGVSQSPSNKVTEKGKDVELRCDPISGHTALYWYRQSLGQGLEFLIYFQGNSAPDKSGLPSDRFSAERTGGSVSTLTIQRTQQEDSAVYLCASSRQGPTNEKLFFGSGTQLSVL.

This clone was detected only a few times. The chain joins TRBV5-4 to TRBJ2-2; 7 positions match TRBD1. This CDR3 region has 16 residues. The J segment lost 6 bases and the V segment lost 0 bases, leaving 8 bases of the junction unmatched. Germline loops: CDR1 SGHNT, CDR2 YYREEE (reference sequence). CDR3 nucleotide sequence: TGTGCCAGCAGCTTGGGCCAGGGGGAGATCGCCGGGGAGCTGTTTTTT. This translates into CASSLGQGEIAGELFF.